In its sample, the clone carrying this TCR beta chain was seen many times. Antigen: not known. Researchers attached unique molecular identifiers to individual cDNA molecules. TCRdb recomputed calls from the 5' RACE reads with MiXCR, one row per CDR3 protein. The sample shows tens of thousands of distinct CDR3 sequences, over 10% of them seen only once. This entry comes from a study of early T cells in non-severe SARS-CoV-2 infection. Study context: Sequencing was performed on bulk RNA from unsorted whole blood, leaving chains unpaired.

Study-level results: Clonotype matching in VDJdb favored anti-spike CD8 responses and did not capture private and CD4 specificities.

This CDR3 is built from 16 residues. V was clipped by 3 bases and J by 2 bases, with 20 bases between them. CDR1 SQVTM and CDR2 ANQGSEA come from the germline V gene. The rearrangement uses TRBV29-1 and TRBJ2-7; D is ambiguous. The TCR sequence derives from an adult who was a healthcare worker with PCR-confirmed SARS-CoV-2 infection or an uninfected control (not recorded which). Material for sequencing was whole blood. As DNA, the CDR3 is TGCAGCGTTGATTCAGCTGATTTCGGAAGCGCCTACGAGCAGTACTTC. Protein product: CSVDSADFGSAYEQYF.